This T cell receptor beta chain stems from a study of Tregs in tolerant kidney transplant recipients. Study findings and constraints: Biological reproducibility was not directly addressed, but technical replication error appeared minimal.

Assay used: immunoSEQ multiplex PCR; TCRdb lists only in-frame clones, some missing. The sample has 40,000 to 50,000 clones, roughly 89% seen once. The CDR3 has 15 residues. Trimming removed 4 bases at V and 5 bases at J, with 18 bases between. Germline values: CDR1 SGHRS, CDR2 YFSETQ. Concerning this clone: The antigen is unknown.

Material for sequencing was Tregs from blood. J is TRBJ1-1 and V is TRBV5-1; D is uncertain. The source is a human donor in good health. The CDR3 DNA reads as TGCGCCAGCAGCCTAGGCCCAAGTTCGTATACTGAAGCTTTCTTT. Its protein is CASSLGPSSYTEAFF.